This TCR beta chain was documented in a study of blood T cells in healthy people across ages. Points from the study as a whole: When set beside aged donors, long-lived donors presented more naive CD4+ cells and higher diversity.

For the second PCR, which ran for about 6 to 12 cycles, a sample-barcoded 5' primer and a J-beta primer mix were used. TCRdb re-called the 5' RACE reads through MiXCR, storing one row per CDR3 protein. Of hundreds of thousands of distinct CDR3 sequences detected, 32% appear once; the ten largest clones hold roughly 15%. This clonotype showed up many times. The target antigen is unknown. The CDR3 contains 13 residues. Germline values: CDR1 MNHEY, CDR2 SMNVEV (reference sequence). V lost 2 bases and J lost 8, with 10 bases in between. V gene TRBV27 combines with J gene TRBJ2-1; D remains ambiguous. Sequencing was performed on blood. This TCR was recovered from an elderly woman in good health. DNA of the CDR3: TGTGCCAGCAGTTTACCCCTAGTCGATGAGCAGTTCTTC. It encodes CASSLPLVDEQFF.